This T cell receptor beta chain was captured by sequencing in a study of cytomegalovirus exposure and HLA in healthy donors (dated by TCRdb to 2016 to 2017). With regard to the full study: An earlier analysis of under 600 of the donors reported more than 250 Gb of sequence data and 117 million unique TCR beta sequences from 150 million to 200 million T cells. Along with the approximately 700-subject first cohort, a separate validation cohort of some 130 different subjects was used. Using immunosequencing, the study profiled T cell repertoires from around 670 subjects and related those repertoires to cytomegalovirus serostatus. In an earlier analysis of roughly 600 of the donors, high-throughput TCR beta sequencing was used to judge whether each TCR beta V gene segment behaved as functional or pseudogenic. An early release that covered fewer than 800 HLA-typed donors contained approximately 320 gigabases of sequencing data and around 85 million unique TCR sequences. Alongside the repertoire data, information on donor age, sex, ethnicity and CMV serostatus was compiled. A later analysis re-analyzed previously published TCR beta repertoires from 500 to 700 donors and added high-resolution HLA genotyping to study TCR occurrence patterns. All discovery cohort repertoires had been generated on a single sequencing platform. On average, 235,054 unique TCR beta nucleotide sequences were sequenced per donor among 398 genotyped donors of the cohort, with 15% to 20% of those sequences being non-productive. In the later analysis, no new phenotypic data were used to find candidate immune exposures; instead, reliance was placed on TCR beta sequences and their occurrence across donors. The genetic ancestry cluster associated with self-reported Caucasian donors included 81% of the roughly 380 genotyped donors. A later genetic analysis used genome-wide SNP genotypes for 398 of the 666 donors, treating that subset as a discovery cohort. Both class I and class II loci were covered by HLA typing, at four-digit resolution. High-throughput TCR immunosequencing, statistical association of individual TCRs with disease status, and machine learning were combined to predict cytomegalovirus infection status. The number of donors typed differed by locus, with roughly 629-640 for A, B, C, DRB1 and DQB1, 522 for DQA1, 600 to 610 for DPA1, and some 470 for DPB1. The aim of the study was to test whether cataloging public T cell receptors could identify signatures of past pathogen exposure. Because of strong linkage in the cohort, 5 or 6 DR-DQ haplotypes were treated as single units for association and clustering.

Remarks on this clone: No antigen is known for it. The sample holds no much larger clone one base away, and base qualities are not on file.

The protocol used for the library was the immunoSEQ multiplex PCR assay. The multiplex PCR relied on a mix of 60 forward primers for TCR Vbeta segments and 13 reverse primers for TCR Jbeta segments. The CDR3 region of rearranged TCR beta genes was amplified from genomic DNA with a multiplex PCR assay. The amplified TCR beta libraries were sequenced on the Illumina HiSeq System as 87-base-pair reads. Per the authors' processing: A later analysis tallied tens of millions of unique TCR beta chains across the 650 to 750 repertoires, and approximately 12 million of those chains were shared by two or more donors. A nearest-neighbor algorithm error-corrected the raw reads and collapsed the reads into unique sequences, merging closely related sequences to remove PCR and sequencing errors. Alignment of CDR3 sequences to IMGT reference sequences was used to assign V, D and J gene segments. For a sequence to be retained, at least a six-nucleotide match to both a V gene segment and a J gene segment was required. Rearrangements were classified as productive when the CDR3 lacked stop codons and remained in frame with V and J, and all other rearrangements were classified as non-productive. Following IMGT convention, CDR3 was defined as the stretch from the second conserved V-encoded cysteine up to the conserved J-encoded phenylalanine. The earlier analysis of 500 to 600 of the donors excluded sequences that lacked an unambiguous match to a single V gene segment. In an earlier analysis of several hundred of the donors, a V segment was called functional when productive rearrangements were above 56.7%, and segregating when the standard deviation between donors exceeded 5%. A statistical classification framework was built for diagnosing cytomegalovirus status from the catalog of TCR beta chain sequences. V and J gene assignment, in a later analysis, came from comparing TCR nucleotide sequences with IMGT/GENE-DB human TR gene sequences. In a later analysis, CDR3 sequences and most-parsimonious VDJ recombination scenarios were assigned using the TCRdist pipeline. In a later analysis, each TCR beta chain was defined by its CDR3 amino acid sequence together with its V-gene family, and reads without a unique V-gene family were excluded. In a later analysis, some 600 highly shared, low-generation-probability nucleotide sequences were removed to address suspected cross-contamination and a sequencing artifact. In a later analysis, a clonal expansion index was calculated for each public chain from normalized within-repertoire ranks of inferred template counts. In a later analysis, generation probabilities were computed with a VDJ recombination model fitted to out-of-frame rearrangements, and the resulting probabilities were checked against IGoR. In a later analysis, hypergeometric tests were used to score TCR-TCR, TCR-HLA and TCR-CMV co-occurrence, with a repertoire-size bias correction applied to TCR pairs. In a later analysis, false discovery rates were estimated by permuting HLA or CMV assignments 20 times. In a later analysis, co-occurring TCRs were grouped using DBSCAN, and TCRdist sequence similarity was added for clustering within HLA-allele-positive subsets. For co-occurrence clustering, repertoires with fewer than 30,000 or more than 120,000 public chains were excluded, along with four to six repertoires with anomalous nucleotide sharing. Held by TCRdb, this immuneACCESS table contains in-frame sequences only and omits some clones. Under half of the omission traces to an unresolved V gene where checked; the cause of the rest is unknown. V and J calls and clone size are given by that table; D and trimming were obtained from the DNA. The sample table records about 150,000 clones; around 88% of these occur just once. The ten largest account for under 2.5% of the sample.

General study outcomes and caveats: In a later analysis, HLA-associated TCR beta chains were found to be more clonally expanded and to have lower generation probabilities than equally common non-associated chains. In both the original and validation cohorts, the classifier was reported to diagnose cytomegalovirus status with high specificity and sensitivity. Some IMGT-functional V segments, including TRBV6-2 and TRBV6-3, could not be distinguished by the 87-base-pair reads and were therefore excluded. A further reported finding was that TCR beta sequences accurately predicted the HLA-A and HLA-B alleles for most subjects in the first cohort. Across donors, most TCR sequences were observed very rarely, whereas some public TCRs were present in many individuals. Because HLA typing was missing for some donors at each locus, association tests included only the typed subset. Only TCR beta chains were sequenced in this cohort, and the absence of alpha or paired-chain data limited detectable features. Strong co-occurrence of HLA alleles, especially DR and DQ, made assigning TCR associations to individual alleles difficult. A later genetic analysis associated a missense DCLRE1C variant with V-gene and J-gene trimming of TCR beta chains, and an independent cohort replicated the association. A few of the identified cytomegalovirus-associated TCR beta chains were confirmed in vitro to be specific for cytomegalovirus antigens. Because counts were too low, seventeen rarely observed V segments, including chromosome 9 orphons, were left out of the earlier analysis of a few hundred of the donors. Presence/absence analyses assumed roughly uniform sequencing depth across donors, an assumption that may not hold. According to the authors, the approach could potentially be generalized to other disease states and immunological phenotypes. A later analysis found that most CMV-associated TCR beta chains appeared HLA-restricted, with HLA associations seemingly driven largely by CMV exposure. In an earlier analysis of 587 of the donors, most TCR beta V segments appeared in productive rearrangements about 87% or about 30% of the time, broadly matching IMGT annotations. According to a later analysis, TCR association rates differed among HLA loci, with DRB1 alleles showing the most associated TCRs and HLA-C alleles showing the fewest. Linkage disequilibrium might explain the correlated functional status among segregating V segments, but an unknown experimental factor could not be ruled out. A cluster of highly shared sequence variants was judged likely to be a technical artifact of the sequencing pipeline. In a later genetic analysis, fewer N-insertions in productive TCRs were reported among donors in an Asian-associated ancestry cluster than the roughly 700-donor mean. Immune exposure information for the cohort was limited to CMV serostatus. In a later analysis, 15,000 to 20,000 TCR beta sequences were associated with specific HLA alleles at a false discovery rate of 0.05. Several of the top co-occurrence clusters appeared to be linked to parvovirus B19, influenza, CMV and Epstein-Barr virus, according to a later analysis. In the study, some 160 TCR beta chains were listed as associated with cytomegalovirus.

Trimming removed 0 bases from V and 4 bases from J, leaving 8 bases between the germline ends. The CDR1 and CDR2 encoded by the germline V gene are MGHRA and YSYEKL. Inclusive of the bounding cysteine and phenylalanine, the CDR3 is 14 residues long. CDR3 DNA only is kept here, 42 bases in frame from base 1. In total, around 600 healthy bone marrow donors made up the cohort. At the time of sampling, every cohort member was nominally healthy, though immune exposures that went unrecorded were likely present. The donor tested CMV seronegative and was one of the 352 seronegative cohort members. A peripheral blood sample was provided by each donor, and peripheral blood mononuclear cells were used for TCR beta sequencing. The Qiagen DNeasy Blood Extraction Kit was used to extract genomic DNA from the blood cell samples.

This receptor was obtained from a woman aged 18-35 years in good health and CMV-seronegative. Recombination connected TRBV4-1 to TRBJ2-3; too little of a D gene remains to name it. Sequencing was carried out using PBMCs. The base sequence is TGCGCCAGCAGCCAAGAGGCGGTCCCAGATACGCAGTATTTT. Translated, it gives CASSQEAVPDTQYF.